This T cell receptor (beta chain) is from a study of cytomegalovirus exposure and HLA in healthy donors. Study-level results: Both high specificity and high sensitivity reportedly marked the classifier's diagnosis of cytomegalovirus status. Later analysis identified several of the most significant clusters that appeared linked to common viral pathogens. Immune exposure information available was restricted to CMV serostatus. Another analysis was done later, and it associated roughly 15,000 TCR beta sequences with HLA alleles at 0.05 false discovery rate.

V trimming: 6 bases; J trimming: 1 base; junction bases outside the gene matches: 2. CDR1 is MNHNS, CDR2 SASEGT, per germline. The CDR3 totals 14 residues. PCR amplification relied on 60 Vbeta primers (plus 13 Jbeta primers). The table came from immunoSEQ multiplex PCR; TCRdb's copy has only in-frame clones and leaves some out. In the table there are over 150,000 clones, around 82% of which are singletons. Note on this clone: Its antigen remains unknown.

Sequencing input: PBMCs. This clonotype was sampled from a man in his fifties in good health and CMV-seropositive. This sequence joins TRBV6-1 and TRBJ1-5; 8 bases are shared with TRBD1. CDR3 amino acids: CASRRTGSNQPQHF. DNA of the CDR3: TGTGCCAGCAGACGGACAGGGAGCAATCAGCCCCAGCATTTT.